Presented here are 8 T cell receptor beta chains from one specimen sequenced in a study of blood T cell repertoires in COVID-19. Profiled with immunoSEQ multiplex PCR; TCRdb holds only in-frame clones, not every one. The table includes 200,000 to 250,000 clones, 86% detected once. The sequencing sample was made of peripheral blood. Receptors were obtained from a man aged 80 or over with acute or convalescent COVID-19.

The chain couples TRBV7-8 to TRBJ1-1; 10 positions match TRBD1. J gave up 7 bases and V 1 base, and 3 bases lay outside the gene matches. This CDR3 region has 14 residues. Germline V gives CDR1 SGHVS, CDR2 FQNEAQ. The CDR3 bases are TGTGCCAGCAGCTTAGAGGGACAGGGGTATGAAGCTTTCTTT. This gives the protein CASSLEGQGYEAFF. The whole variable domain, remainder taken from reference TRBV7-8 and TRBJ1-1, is GAGVSQSPRYKVAKRGQDVALRCDPISGHVSLFWYQQALGQGPEFLTYFQNEAQLDKSGLPSDRFFAERPEGSVSTLKIQRTQQEDSAVYLCASSLEGQGYEAFFGQGTRLTVV.

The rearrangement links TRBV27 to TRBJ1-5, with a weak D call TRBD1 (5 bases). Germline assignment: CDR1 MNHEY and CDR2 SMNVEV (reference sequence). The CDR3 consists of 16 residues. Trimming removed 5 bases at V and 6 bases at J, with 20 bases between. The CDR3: CASSPRQLGGFQPQHF. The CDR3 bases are TGTGCCAGCAGTCCACGACAGCTAGGAGGGTTTCAGCCCCAGCATTTT.

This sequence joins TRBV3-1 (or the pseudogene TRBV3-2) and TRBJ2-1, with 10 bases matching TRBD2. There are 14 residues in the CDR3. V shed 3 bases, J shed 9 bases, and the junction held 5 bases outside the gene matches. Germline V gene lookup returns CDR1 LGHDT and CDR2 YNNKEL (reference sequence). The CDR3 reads CASSQLAGDGEQFF. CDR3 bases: TGTGCCAGCAGCCAGCTAGCGGGAGACGGTGAGCAGTTCTTC.

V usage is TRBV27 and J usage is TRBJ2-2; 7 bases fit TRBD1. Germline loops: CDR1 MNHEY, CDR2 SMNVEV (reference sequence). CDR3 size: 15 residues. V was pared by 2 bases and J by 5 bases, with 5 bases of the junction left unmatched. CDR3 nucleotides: TGTGCCAGCAGTTTAACAGGGGTTGGGACCGGGGAGCTGTTTTTT. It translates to CASSLTGVGTGELFF.

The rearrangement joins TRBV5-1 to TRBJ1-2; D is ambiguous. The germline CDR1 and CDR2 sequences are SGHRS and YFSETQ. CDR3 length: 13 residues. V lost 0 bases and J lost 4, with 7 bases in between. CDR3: CASSLGAGYGYTF. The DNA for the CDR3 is TGCGCCAGCAGCTTGGGGGCCGGCTATGGCTACACCTTC.

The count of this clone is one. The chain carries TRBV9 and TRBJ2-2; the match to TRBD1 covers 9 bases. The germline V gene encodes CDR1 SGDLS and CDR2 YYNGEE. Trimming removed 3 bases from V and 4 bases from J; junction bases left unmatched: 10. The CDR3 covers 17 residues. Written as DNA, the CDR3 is TGTGCCAGCAGCGCGTACTGGACAGGGGTGGGCACCGGGGAGCTGTTTTTT. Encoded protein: CASSAYWTGVGTGELFF.

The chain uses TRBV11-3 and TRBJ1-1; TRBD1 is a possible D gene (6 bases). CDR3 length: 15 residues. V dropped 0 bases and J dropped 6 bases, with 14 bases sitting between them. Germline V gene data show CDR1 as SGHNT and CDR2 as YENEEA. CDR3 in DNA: TGTGCCAGCAGCTTAGATTCTGGCCACAGGGCTGAAGCTTTCTTT. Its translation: CASSLDSGHRAEAFF.

The CDR3 protein is CASSPSSVAGGNEKLFF. The CDR3 DNA follows: TGTGCCAGCAGCCCTAGCTCCGTTGCAGGCGGTAATGAAAAACTGTTTTTT. The rearrangement joins TRBV7-2 to TRBJ1-4; no firm D call. This CDR3 has 17 residues. Germline CDR1 reads SGHTA; CDR2 reads FQGNSA. The V gene lost 5 bases and the J gene lost 4 bases, with 20 bases spanning the gap.